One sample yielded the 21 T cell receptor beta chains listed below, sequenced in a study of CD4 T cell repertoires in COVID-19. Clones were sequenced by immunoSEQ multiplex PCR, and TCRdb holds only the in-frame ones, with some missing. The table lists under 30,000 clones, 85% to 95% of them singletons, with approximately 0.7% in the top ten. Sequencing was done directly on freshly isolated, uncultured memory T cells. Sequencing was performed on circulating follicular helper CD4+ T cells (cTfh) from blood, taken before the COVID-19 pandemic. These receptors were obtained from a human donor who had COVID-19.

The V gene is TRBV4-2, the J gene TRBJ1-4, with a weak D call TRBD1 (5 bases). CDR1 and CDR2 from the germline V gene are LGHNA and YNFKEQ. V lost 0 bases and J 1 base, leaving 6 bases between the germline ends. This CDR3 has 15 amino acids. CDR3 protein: CASSQDQGTNEKLFF. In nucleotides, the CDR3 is TGTGCCAGCAGCCAAGATCAGGGAACTAATGAAAAACTGTTTTTT.

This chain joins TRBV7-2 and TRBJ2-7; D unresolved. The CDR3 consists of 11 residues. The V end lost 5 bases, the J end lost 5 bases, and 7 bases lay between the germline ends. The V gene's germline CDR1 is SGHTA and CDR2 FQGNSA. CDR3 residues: CASSLLNEQYF. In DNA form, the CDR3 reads TGTGCCAGCAGCCTCTTAAACGAGCAGTACTTC.

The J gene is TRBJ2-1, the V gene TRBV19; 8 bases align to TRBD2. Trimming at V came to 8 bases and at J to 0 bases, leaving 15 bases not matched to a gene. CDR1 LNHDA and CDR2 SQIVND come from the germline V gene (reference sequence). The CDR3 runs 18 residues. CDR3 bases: TGTGCCAGTTCCCTGACGCCGGGGGGGTATAGCTCCTACAATGAGCAGTTCTTC. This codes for CASSLTPGGYSSYNEQFF.

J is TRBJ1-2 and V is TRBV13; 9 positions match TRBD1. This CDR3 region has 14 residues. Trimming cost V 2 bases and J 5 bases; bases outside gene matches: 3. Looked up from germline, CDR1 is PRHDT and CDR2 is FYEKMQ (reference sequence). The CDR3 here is CASSLPGQGYGYTF. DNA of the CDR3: TGTGCCAGCAGCTTACCGGGACAGGGATATGGCTACACCTTC. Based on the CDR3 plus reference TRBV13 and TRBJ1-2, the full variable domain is AAGVIQSPRHLIKEKRETATLKCYPIPRHDTVYWYQQGPGQDPQFLISFYEKMQSDKGSIPDRFSAQQFSDYHSELNMSSLELGDSALYFCASSLPGQGYGYTFGSGTRLTVV.

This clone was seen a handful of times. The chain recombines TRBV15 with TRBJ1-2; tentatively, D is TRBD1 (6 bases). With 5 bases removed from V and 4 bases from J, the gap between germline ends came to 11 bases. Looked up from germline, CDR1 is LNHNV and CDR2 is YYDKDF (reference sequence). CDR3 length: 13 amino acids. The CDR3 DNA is TGTGCCACCAGCGGGGGGGCTGGCTATGGCTACACCTTC. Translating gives CATSGGAGYGYTF.

This chain's CDR3 is CASSSTVVGPLHF. Written as DNA, the CDR3 is TGTGCCAGCAGCTCAACAGTAGTAGGCCCCCTCCACTTT. The J gene is TRBJ1-6, the V gene TRBV5-8; D not resolved. The CDR3 loop spans 13 amino acids. The V end lost 3 bases, the J end lost 13 bases, and 14 bases lay between the germline ends. Germline V gives CDR1 SGHTS, CDR2 YDEGEE.

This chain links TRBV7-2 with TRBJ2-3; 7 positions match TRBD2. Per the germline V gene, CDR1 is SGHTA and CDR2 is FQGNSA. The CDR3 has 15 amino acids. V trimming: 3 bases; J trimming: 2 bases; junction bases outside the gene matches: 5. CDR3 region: CASSFAGVHTDTQYF. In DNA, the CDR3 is TGTGCCAGCAGCTTTGCGGGAGTACACACAGATACGCAGTATTTT.

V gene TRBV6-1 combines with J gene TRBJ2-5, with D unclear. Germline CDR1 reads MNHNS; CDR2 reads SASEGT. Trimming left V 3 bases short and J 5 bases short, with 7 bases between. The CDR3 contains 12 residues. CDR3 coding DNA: TGTGCCAGCAGTGATGTCGGGGAGACCCAGTACTTC. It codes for CASSDVGETQYF.

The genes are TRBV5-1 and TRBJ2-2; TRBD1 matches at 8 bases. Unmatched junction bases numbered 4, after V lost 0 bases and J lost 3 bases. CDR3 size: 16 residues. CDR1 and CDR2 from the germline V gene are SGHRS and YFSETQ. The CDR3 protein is CASSLAVQGDTGELFF. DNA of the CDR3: TGCGCCAGCAGCTTGGCCGTACAGGGGGACACCGGGGAGCTGTTTTTT.

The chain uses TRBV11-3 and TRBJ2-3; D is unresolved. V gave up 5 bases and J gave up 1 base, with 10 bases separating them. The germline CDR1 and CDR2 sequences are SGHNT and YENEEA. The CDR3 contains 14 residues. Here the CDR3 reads CASSASRGTDTQYF. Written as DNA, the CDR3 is TGTGCCAGCAGCGCGAGTAGAGGCACAGATACGCAGTATTTT.

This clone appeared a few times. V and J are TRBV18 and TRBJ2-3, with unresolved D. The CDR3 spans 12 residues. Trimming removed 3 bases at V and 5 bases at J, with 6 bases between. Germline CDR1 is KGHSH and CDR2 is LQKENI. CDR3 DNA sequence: TGTGCCAGCTCACCGGCTGGAGATACGCAGTATTTT. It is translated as CASSPAGDTQYF.

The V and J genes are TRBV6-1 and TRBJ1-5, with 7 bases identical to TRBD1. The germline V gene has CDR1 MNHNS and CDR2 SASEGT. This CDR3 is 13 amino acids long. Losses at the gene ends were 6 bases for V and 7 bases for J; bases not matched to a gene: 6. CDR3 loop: CASSQQGRQPQHF. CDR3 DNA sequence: TGTGCCAGCAGCCAACAGGGGAGACAGCCCCAGCATTTT.

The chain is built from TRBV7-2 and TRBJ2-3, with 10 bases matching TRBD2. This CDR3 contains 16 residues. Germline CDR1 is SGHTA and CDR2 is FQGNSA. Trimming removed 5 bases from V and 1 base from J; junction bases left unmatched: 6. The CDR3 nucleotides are TGTGCCAGCAGCGGCCTCGGGACTAGCGGCACAGATACGCAGTATTTT. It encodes CASSGLGTSGTDTQYF.

CDR3 protein: CASSAQGTGNTIYF. The CDR3 DNA reads as TGTGCCAGTAGTGCGCAGGGTACTGGAAACACCATATATTTT. The chain carries TRBV19 and TRBJ1-3; weak D call: TRBD1 (5 bases). V was clipped by 5 bases and J by 2 bases, with 10 bases between them. There are 14 residues in the CDR3. From germline, CDR1 is LNHDA and CDR2 SQIVND (reference sequence).

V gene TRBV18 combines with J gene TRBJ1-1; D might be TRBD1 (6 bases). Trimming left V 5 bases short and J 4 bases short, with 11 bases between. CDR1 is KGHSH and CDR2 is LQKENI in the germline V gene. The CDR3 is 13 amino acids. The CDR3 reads CASSSDRSTEAFF. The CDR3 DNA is TGTGCCAGCTCATCCGACAGGTCCACTGAAGCTTTCTTT.

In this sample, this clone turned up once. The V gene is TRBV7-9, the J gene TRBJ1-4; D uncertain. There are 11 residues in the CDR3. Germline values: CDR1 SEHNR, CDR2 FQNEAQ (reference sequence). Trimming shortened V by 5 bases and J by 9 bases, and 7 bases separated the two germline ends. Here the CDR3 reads CASSPGKKLFF. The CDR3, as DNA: TGTGCCAGCAGCCCCGGGAAAAAACTGTTTTTT.

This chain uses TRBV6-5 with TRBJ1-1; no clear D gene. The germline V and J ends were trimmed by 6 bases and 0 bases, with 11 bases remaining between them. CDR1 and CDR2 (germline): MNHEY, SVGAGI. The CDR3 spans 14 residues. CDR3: CASSPGILNTEAFF. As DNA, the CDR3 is TGTGCCAGCAGCCCGGGGATCCTGAACACTGAAGCTTTCTTT.

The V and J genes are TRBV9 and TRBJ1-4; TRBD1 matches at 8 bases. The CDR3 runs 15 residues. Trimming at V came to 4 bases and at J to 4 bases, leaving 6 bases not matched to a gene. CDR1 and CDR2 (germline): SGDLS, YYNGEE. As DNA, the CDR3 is TGTGCCAGCAGCCCAGGGGGCGCAGGTAATGAAAAACTGTTTTTT. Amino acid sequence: CASSPGGAGNEKLFF.

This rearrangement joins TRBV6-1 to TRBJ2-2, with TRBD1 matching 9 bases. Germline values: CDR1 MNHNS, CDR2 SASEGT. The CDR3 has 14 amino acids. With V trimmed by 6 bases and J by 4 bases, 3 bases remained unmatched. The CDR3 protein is CASRGTGFTGELFF. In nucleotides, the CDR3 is TGTGCCAGCAGAGGGACAGGGTTCACCGGGGAGCTGTTTTTT.

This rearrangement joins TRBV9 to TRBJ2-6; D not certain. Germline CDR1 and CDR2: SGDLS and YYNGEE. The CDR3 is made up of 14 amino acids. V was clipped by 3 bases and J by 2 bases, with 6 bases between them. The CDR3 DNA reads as TGTGCCAGCAGCGCTCTACCTGGGGCCAACGTCCTGACTTTC. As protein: CASSALPGANVLTF.

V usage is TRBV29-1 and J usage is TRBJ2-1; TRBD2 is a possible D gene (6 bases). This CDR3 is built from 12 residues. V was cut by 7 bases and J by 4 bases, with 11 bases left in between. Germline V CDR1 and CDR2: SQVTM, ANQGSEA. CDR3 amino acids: CSARDFYNEQFF. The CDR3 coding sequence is TGCAGCGCCCGGGACTTTTACAATGAGCAGTTCTTC.